The entry below describes one T cell receptor (beta chain). This table comes from immunoSEQ multiplex PCR, and its TCRdb copy is limited to in-frame clones, with some not included. Among around 300,000 clones listed, around 87% were seen once. Between the trimmed V and J ends, which lost 5 bases and 7 bases, there was a span of 11 bases. Per germline, CDR1 LNHDA and CDR2 SQIVND (reference sequence). The CDR3 length is 12 residues. This sample was taken from a study of blood T cell repertoires in COVID-19. The clonotype was recovered from a woman aged 18-29 years with acute COVID-19. Specimen: PBMCs or T cells enriched from blood (not recorded which). The chain employs TRBV19 and TRBJ2-5; tentatively, D is TRBD2 (5 bases). Written as DNA, the CDR3 is TGTGCCAGTAGTGACGGGGTGGGGACCCAGTACTTC. Its translation: CASSDGVGTQYF.